The sequence of this T cell receptor (beta chain) was determined in a study of control samples from healthy donors and cancer patients (dated by TCRdb to the early 2020s). Receptor libraries were prepared by the immunoSEQ multiplex PCR assay. TCRdb mirrors the immuneACCESS table, restricted to in-frame sequences. Some clones are absent from its copies; in checked studies, under half trace to an unresolved V gene, and the reason for the others is unknown. The sample table shows approximately 100,000 clones, and roughly nine tenths are seen once. The ten largest make up roughly 4.4% of the sample. About this clone: Its antigen target is currently unknown. Base qualities are missing; no much larger clone stands one base away.

The sequencing input was blood. The TCR sequence derives from a human donor in good health. The donor label of this sample is uncertain.

The nucleotides are TGTGCCAGCACCTCGGGACTAGGATCCTACAATGAGCAGTTCTTC. Its product reads: CASTSGLGSYNEQFF. The chain is assembled from TRBV5-4 and TRBJ2-1; TRBD2 lines up with 8 middle nucleotides. There are 15 amino acids in the CDR3, from cysteine to phenylalanine inclusive. Left in the record is the CDR3 DNA by itself, 45 bases read in frame from the first base. Trimming takes 6 bases off V and 1 base off J; junction bases not matched to a gene: 6. The germline V gene encodes CDR1 SGHNT and CDR2 YYREEE (reference sequence). Supplemented by the reference TRBV5-4 and TRBJ2-1 proteins around the CDR3, the complete variable domain is ETGVTQSPTHLIKTRGQQVTLRCSSQSGHNTVSWYQQALGQGPQFIFQYYREEENGRGNFPPRFSGLQFPNYSSELNVNALELDDSALYLCASTSGLGSYNEQFFGPGTRLTVL.